Presented here are 4 T cell receptor beta chains from one specimen sequenced in a study of PD-1 blockade in classical Hodgkin lymphoma. TCRdb's copy holds only in-frame clones and misses some; the assay was immunoSEQ multiplex PCR. The sample carries around 50,000 clones, 90% recorded once. As to time point: cycle 4 day 1 (C4D1), after five to seven weeks of nivolumab. There was relapse after autologous stem cell transplantation in every patient, and there was variation in brentuximab vedotin exposure. The sample here was peripheral blood mononuclear cells (PBMCs), taken before the fourth cycle of nivolumab. The receptors here all came from a human donor with classical Hodgkin lymphoma.

The chain has TRBV4-1 and TRBJ2-5; 9 bases match TRBD2. The CDR3 has 18 amino acids. V lost 0 bases, J lost 0 bases, and 8 bases stayed unmatched. The germline gives CDR1 MGHRA, CDR2 YSYEKL. This CDR3 reads CASSQDYSGSLDQETQYF. CDR3 DNA sequence: TGCGCCAGCAGCCAAGATTATAGCGGGAGTCTCGACCAAGAGACCCAGTACTTC.

The rearrangement joins TRBV30 to TRBJ2-7; no reliable D call. The CDR3 has 12 amino acids. The germline CDR1 and CDR2 sequences are GTSNPN and SVGIG (reference sequence). V was pared by 4 bases and J by 2 bases, with 9 bases between. CDR3 amino acids: CAWKTETYEQYF. In nucleotides, the CDR3 is TGTGCCTGGAAGACGGAGACCTACGAGCAGTACTTC.

Concerning this clone itself: Since no conserved phenylalanine or tryptophan closes the CDR3, a read error is the likely cause. The limits of the CDR3 on the DNA are not certain, so only TCRdb's listed CDR3 is given. V is TRBV5-8 and J is TRBJ1-3. Germline CDR1 is SGHTS and CDR2 is YDEGEE. The CDR3 is 10 residues long, counting both termini. CDR3 in amino acids: CASSLARHLK.

The CDR3 DNA follows: TGCAGCGTTGACGGGGGGCCCACCACAGATACGCAGTATTTT. It is translated as CSVDGGPTTDTQYF. The chain links TRBV29-1 to TRBJ2-3; tentative D call: TRBD2 (7 bases). The V and J ends lost 3 bases and 2 bases respectively, with 12 bases between them. The CDR3 spans 14 residues. Per germline, CDR1 SQVTM and CDR2 ANQGSEA.